The clone carrying this T cell receptor (beta chain) has a count of ten or more. Its antigen is still unknown. TCR beta libraries were made by quantitative 5'-RACE with molecular barcodes. From the 5' RACE reads, TCRdb called clonotypes with MiXCR, one entry per CDR3 protein. The sample records fewer than 550,000 distinct CDR3 sequences, less than 6% being singletons. This entry is derived from a study of CD8 T cells in ankylosing spondylitis. General study results and limits: Ankylosing spondylitis blood appeared to be characterized by a TCR beta motif of about 8 highly homologous variants.

Germline values: CDR1 ENHRY, CDR2 SYGVKD. This CDR3 region has 15 residues. Trimming cost V 4 bases and J 0 bases, with 13 bases left between them. V usage is TRBV10-3 and J usage is TRBJ2-7; unclear D gene. This clonotype originated in a male donor with ankylosing spondylitis. The material sequenced was blood, either unsorted or a sorted T cell fraction (not recorded which). CDR3 in amino acids: CAISVFRTNSYEQYF. In DNA, the CDR3 is TGTGCCATCAGTGTATTCCGCACCAACTCCTACGAGCAGTACTTC.